This T cell receptor (beta chain) was sequenced in a study of PD-1 blockade in classical Hodgkin lymphoma. Study-level findings and limits: There was a significant rise in CD4+ TCR diversity by C4D1, with no such rise for CD8+.

Time point of the sample: cycle 4 day 1 (C4D1), after less than 7 weeks of nivolumab. Every single patient, without exception, relapsed after autologous stem cell transplantation, and brentuximab vedotin exposure varied. The CDR3 contains 14 residues. V was pared by 8 bases and J by 2 bases, with 10 bases between. The germline gives CDR1 MNHNS, CDR2 SASEGT. About this clone: No antigen is known for it.

Clones were sequenced by immunoSEQ multiplex PCR, and TCRdb holds only the in-frame ones, with some missing. The sample includes approximately 49,000 clones, approximately 80% of them seen just once. The material sequenced was peripheral blood mononuclear cells (PBMCs), taken before the fourth cycle of nivolumab. This TCR was recovered from a human donor with classical Hodgkin lymphoma. V and J are TRBV6-1 and TRBJ1-6; D is possibly TRBD1 (6 bases). CDR3 in DNA: TGTGCCAGCCGGAGGGACACCTATAATTCACCCCTCCACTTT. Its protein is CASRRDTYNSPLHF.